This T cell receptor beta chain originates from a study of CD8+ T cells in alopecia areata. About this clone: As yet, its antigen is unknown.

Extracted RNA was reverse transcribed, and the resulting cDNA served as sequencing template. The data were produced by immunoSEQ multiplex PCR, yet TCRdb's version contains in-frame clones alone and is incomplete. The sample records some 110,000 clones, about 60% being singletons. Whole-study findings and limits: Researchers reported that TCR sharing among patients proved less clear than in mice, possibly HLA-linked.

The sequenced sample consisted of CD4+ T cells sorted from blood. The clonotype originates from a human donor in good health.

CDR3 amino acids: CASSYLPGGYGYTF. CDR3 nucleotide sequence: TGTGCCAGCAGTTACCTGCCAGGGGGATATGGCTACACCTTC. This rearrangement joins TRBV6-5 to TRBJ1-2, with 7 bases that match TRBD1. Germline-derived CDR1 and CDR2 are MNHEY and SVGAGI. With V trimmed by 2 bases and J by 5 bases, 5 bases remained unmatched. CDR3 size: 14 residues.